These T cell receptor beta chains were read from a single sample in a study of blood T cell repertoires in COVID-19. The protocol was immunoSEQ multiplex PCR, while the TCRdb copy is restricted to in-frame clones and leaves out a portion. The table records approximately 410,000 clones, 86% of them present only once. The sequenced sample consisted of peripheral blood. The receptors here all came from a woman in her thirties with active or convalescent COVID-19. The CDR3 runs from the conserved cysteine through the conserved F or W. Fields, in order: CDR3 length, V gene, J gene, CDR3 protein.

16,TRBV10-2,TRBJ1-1,CASRPGQGVVNTEAFF
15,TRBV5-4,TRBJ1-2,CASSLTGSGFYGYTF
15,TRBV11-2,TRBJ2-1,CASSSQGVLYNEQFF
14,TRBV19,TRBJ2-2,CASSKQGNTGELFF
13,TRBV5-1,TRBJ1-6,CAGDRAYNSPLHF
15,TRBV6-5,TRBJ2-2,CASSPVQGNTGELFF
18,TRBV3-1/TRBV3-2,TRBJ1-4,CASSQDHYVELHVGKLFF
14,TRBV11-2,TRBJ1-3,CASSLGQGRNTIYF
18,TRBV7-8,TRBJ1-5,CASSLAYRDTTSNQPQHF
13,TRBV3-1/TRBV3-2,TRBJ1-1,CASSGQGIAEAFF
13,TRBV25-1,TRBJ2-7,CASSGLLTYEQYF
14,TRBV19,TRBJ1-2,CASIPGAGDYGYTF